The T cell receptor (beta chain) under discussion was sequenced for a study of T cells in Graves' hyperthyroidism and ophthalmopathy. There were TCR beta CDR3 regions amplified from RNA transcripts. The primer set for the first-round RT-PCR of the TCR CDR3 was HTBI. TCRdb independently ran MiXCR on the multiplex PCR reads; one entry per CDR3 protein. The sample lists approximately 530,000 distinct CDR3 sequences, just under 20% seen once, with approximately 50% in the top ten. This clonotype was observed a few times. This clone may be a read error of a much larger clone one base away. CDR1 is MNHNS and CDR2 is SASEGT in the germline V gene. CDR3 length: 15 amino acids.

The receptor was derived from a man aged 35 to 55 with Graves' ophthalmopathy. The chain couples TRBV6-1 to TRBJ1-6; perhaps TRBD1 as D (5 bases). The sequenced sample was blood. The CDR3 reads CASTNTGIDNSPPHF. The CDR3 DNA reads as TGTGCCAGCACCAATACAGGAATTGATAATTCACCCCCCCACTTT.